What follows are 28 T cell receptor beta chains derived from one specimen sequenced in a study of T-cell reconstitution after alpha-beta-depleted transplantation in children. A TCRbeta library incorporating unique molecular identifiers was prepared. TCRdb redid the calling of the PCR reads with MiXCR, one entry per CDR3 protein. The data show 530,000 or so distinct CDR3 sequences, roughly 30% seen once. The sample in question was PBMCs, obtained before TCRalphabeta/CD19-depleted stem cell transplant. The origin of the receptors is a boy under three years old with Wiskott-Aldrich syndrome, due to receive a stem cell transplant.

J is TRBJ2-2 and V is TRBV6-1; D may be TRBD1 (5 bases). The V end was cut by 6 bases, the J end by 4 bases, with 12 bases between. Germline V gene data show CDR1 as MNHNS and CDR2 as SASEGT. This CDR3 is built from 14 residues. The CDR3 sequence: CASRAGFGTGELFF. For the CDR3, the DNA is TGTGCCAGCAGGGCAGGGTTCGGCACCGGGGAGCTGTTTTTT.

The sample holds one count of this clonotype. The CDR3 loop reads CASSQERWTQPQHF. For the CDR3, the DNA is TGCGCCAGCAGCCAAGAGAGGTGGACTCAGCCCCAGCATTTT. The chain has TRBV4-1 and TRBJ1-5; unclear D gene. CDR3 length equals 14 residues. Trimming took off 0 bases at V and 6 bases at J, with 9 bases between the two ends. Germline loops: CDR1 MGHRA, CDR2 YSYEKL.

The V and J genes are TRBV12-3 or TRBV12-4 and TRBJ2-2, with TRBD2 matching 9 bases. The CDR3 is 15 residues long. V dropped 5 bases and J dropped 6; count of bases not matched to a gene: 7. The CDR3: CASSLLAGIPGELFF. The CDR3 DNA sequence: TGTGCCAGCAGTCTACTAGCGGGTATCCCCGGGGAGCTGTTTTTT.

This rearrangement joins TRBV7-9 to TRBJ1-2; 7 positions match TRBD1. V shed 5 bases, J shed 2 bases, and the junction held 5 bases outside the gene matches. Germline V lookup: CDR1 SEHNR, CDR2 FQNEAQ (reference sequence). This CDR3 is 14 amino acids long. Here the CDR3 DNA reads TGTGCCAGCAGCGCACCGGGACAGAACTATGGCTACACCTTC. It translates to CASSAPGQNYGYTF.

The gene calls are TRBV11-1 and TRBJ2-2; 11 nucleotides agree with TRBD2. Germline CDR1 is SGHAT and CDR2 is FQDESV (reference sequence). The CDR3 loop spans 17 amino acids. J lost 0 bases, V lost 6 bases, and 6 bases had no gene match. CDR3 sequence reads: CASRFGTSGSNTGELFF. The CDR3, as DNA: TGTGCCAGCAGGTTCGGGACTAGCGGATCGAACACCGGGGAGCTGTTTTTT.

The chain couples TRBV4-1 to TRBJ2-3; perhaps TRBD2 as D (5 bases). Between the trimmed V and J ends, which lost 0 bases and 1 base, there was a span of 14 bases. The V gene's germline CDR1 is MGHRA and CDR2 YSYEKL. The CDR3 has 17 amino acids. CDR3 sequence reads: CASSQDFRGRGTDTQYF. The CDR3, as DNA: TGCGCCAGCAGCCAAGATTTCCGGGGAAGAGGCACAGATACGCAGTATTTT.

The chain employs TRBV5-1 and TRBJ1-1; TRBD1 might be the D (5 bases). This CDR3 spans 11 amino acids. Germline V lookup: CDR1 SGHRS, CDR2 YFSETQ. Deletions cut 4 bases from V and 7 bases from J, with 8 bases between. CDR3 coding DNA: TGCGCCAGCAGCGTCGGACATGAAGCTTTCTTT. Amino acid sequence: CASSVGHEAFF. The whole variable domain, filled in from reference TRBV5-1 and TRBJ1-1, reads KAGVTQTPRYLIKTRGQQVTLSCSPISGHRSVSWYQQTPGQGLQFLFEYFSETQRNKGNFPGRFSGRQFSNSRSEMNVSTLELGDSALYLCASSVGHEAFFGQGTRLTVV.

This clonotype was found many times. J is TRBJ2-2 and V is TRBV5-5; TRBD2 aligns across 11 bases. CDR3 length: 16 residues. V gave up 0 bases and J gave up 5 bases; unmatched junction bases: 3. Germline V gene sequence: CDR1 SGHKS, CDR2 YYEKEE (reference sequence). In DNA, the CDR3 is TGTGCCAGCAGCTTGGCGACTAGCGGGGCTACCGGGGAGCTGTTTTTT. Its translation: CASSLATSGATGELFF.

J is TRBJ2-1 and V is TRBV7-3; 7 nucleotides agree with TRBD2. Germline V gene sequence: CDR1 SGHTA, CDR2 FQGTGA. This CDR3 is built from 15 residues. The J segment lost 7 bases and the V segment lost 3 bases, leaving 9 bases of the junction unmatched. CDR3 region: CASSFWGGPRNEQFF. The CDR3 coding sequence is TGTGCCAGCAGCTTCTGGGGAGGGCCTCGGAATGAGCAGTTCTTC. The whole variable domain, remainder taken from reference TRBV7-3 and TRBJ2-1, is GAGVSQTPSNKVTEKGKYVELRCDPISGHTALYWYRQSLGQGPEFLIYFQGTGAADDSGLPNDRFFAVRPEGSVSTLKIQRTERGDSAVYLCASSFWGGPRNEQFFGPGTRLTVL.

The V gene is TRBV4-2, the J gene TRBJ2-3; 14 bases match TRBD2. Trimming cost V 3 bases and J 1 base; bases outside gene matches: 9. Germline CDR1 LGHNA, CDR2 YNFKEQ. The CDR3 consists of 19 residues. The CDR3 nucleotides are TGTGCCAGCAGCCAGGACGGGACTAGCGGGAGCAGGGGCACAGATACGCAGTATTTT. Protein: CASSQDGTSGSRGTDTQYF.

This clonotype has just a few counts. This chain uses TRBV18 with TRBJ2-3; 12 bases fit TRBD2. CDR3 length: 17 residues. After removal of 3 bases from V and 1 base from J, the junction contained 5 bases not matched to a gene. Germline CDR1 KGHSH, CDR2 LQKENI. This CDR3 is CASSPLAGGPRTDTQYF. The CDR3, as DNA: TGTGCCAGCTCACCGCTAGCGGGAGGGCCTCGCACAGATACGCAGTATTTT.

This clonotype was seen a handful of times. The genes are TRBV29-1 and TRBJ2-4, with 10 positions matching TRBD1. This CDR3 is 15 amino acids long. V was pared by 5 bases and J by 1 base, with 5 bases of the junction left unmatched. Germline V gives CDR1 SQVTM, CDR2 ANQGSEA. In DNA form, the CDR3 reads TGCAGCGTTCGTCGGGGACAGGGGGCCAAAAACATTCAGTACTTC. It yields the protein CSVRRGQGAKNIQYF.

The chain links TRBV12-3 or TRBV12-4 to TRBJ2-2; TRBD2 aligns across 7 bases. The CDR3 length is 14 residues. The V gene end was trimmed by 10 bases and the J gene end by 9 bases; junction bases not matched to a gene: 14. CDR3 amino acids: CATRPGRVGRELFF. The CDR3 DNA reads as TGTGCCACACGCCCGGGGAGGGTAGGACGGGAGCTGTTTTTT.

The chain combines TRBV5-1 with TRBJ2-7, with 7 bases that match TRBD2. Germline V lookup: CDR1 SGHRS, CDR2 YFSETQ. J was trimmed by 7 bases and V by 8 bases; bases with no gene match: 15. This CDR3 has 14 amino acids. CDR3 sequence (DNA): TGCGCCAGTTCTCTAGCGGTACAACGGCAGGAGCAGTACTTC. Its protein is CASSLAVQRQEQYF.

The J gene is TRBJ2-1, the V gene TRBV5-1; 9 nucleotides match TRBD1. V shed 5 bases and J 5 bases; nucleotides not matched to a gene: 17. In germline, CDR1 is SGHRS, CDR2 YFSETQ. CDR3 length: 18 amino acids. CDR3 nucleotide sequence: TGCGCCAGCAGTTACCCAGGAAACGGGACAGGGATCCACAATGAGCAGTTCTTC. This sequence encodes CASSYPGNGTGIHNEQFF.

This chain joins TRBV29-1 and TRBJ2-5, with D maybe TRBD2 (6 bases). The CDR3 covers 12 residues. Germline CDR1 is SQVTM and CDR2 is ANQGSEA. V was pared by 4 bases and J by 4 bases, with 10 bases between. The CDR3 nucleotides read TGCAGCGTTGCCCGGGGGAGAGAGACCCAGTACTTC. Protein sequence: CSVARGRETQYF. The whole variable domain, filled in from reference TRBV29-1 and TRBJ2-5, reads SAVISQKPSRDICQRGTSLTIQCQVDSQVTMMFWYRQQPGQSLTLIATANQGSEATYESGFVIDKFPISRPNLTFSTLTVSNMSPEDSSIYLCSVARGRETQYFGPGTRLLVL.

The chain employs TRBV5-1 and TRBJ2-1, with 13 bases matching TRBD2. This CDR3 region has 17 residues. The germline CDR1 and CDR2 sequences are SGHRS and YFSETQ. Trimming removed 1 base from V and 10 bases from J; junction bases left unmatched: 11. The CDR3 reads CASSLQGTSGMRGEQFF. The CDR3 region has the DNA TGCGCCAGCAGCTTGCAGGGGACTAGCGGGATGAGGGGGGAGCAGTTCTTC.

The chain has TRBV27 and TRBJ2-4, with 10 bases lining up with TRBD1. J gave up 4 bases and V 4 bases, and 4 bases lay outside the gene matches. Germline V gene lookup returns CDR1 MNHEY and CDR2 SMNVEV (reference sequence). The CDR3 runs 15 residues. CDR3 region: CASSSRDRGKNIQYF. The CDR3 nucleotides are TGTGCCAGCAGTTCGCGGGACAGGGGAAAAAACATTCAGTACTTC.

V gene TRBV20-1 combines with J gene TRBJ2-3, with TRBD2 identical over 10 bases. V shed 5 bases and J 3 bases; nucleotides not matched to a gene: 5. Germline V gene lookup returns CDR1 DFQATT and CDR2 SNEGSKA (reference sequence). The CDR3 is 14 residues long. For the CDR3, the DNA is TGCAGTGCTGTCGGGACTAGCGTTACAGATACGCAGTATTTT. Residues: CSAVGTSVTDTQYF.

This rearrangement joins TRBV5-1 to TRBJ2-7; 7 nucleotides match TRBD2. The CDR3 covers 15 residues. Trimming cost V 0 bases and J 2 bases; bases outside gene matches: 5. Per the germline V gene, CDR1 is SGHRS and CDR2 is YFSETQ. In DNA form, the CDR3 reads TGCGCCAGCAGCTTGGCCCTAGCGGCCACCTACGAGCAGTACTTC. Translated: CASSLALAATYEQYF.

Written as DNA, the CDR3 is TGTGCCAGCAGCACGGGCCCTCGCACCGGGGAGCTGTTTTTT. Translating it yields CASSTGPRTGELFF. The genes are TRBV11-3 and TRBJ2-2; D not certain. Trimming stripped 5 bases from V and 4 bases from J, with 11 bases between. Germline CDR1 SGHNT, CDR2 YENEEA. CDR3 length equals 14 residues.

This clonotype has at least ten counts. The rearrangement links TRBV9 to TRBJ2-1, with 8 bases aligning to TRBD2. The J segment lost 6 bases and the V segment lost 0 bases, leaving 5 bases of the junction unmatched. The CDR3 sequence is 15 residues long. Looked up from germline, CDR1 is SGDLS and CDR2 is YYNGEE. Here the CDR3 reads CASSVGLAGGNEQFF. CDR3 bases: TGTGCCAGCAGCGTAGGGCTCGCGGGAGGCAATGAGCAGTTCTTC.

This clonotype appeared a few times. The chain couples TRBV5-1 to TRBJ2-4; 7 positions agree with TRBD2. V shed 5 bases and J 6 bases; nucleotides not matched to a gene: 14. This CDR3 region has 16 residues. Per the germline V gene, CDR1 is SGHRS and CDR2 is YFSETQ. The DNA for the CDR3 is TGCGCCAGCAGACCCCTACTGGCGGGAGTGGGAAACATTCAGTACTTC. Its protein is CASRPLLAGVGNIQYF.

Here the CDR3 reads CASSYGRTNEKLFF. The CDR3 DNA follows: TGTGCCAGCAGTTACGGGCGGACTAATGAAAAACTGTTTTTT. V usage is TRBV6-5 and J usage is TRBJ1-4; D is uncertain. The V end was cut by 2 bases, the J end by 2 bases, with 6 bases between. Per germline, CDR1 MNHEY and CDR2 SVGAGI. The CDR3 contains 14 residues.

The rearrangement links TRBV15 to TRBJ2-3; 7 bases are shared with TRBD1. This CDR3 region has 14 residues. V lost 5 bases to trimming and J lost 2 bases; unmatched junction nucleotides: 4. Germline CDR1 reads LNHNV; CDR2 reads YYDKDF (reference sequence). In DNA form, the CDR3 reads TGTGCCACCAGCCCAGGACAGGCCACAGATACGCAGTATTTT. Encoded protein: CATSPGQATDTQYF. Filled out from reference TRBV15 and TRBJ2-3, the complete variable domain reads DAMVIQNPRYQVTQFGKPVTLSCSQTLNHNVMYWYQQKSSQAPKLLFHYYDKDFNNEADTPDNFQSRRPNTSFCFLDIRSPGLGDTAMYLCATSPGQATDTQYFGPGTRLTVL.

CDR3 in DNA: TGCGCCAGCAGCTTGGCCGCAGGGGAAAACTCACTGGGGTCTGGGGCCAACGTCCTGACTTTC. The encoded protein is CASSLAAGENSLGSGANVLTF. The chain is built from TRBV5-1 and TRBJ2-6; TRBD1 is a possible D gene (6 bases). With 0 bases removed from V and 1 base from J, the gap between germline ends came to 23 bases. CDR3 length: 21 amino acids. The germline V gene has CDR1 SGHRS and CDR2 YFSETQ.

This clonotype has more than one count but fewer than ten. The rearrangement links TRBV7-8 to TRBJ1-5, with 9 positions matching TRBD1. CDR3 length equals 15 residues. Trimming cost V 5 bases and J 7 bases; bases outside gene matches: 9. Germline V gene sequence: CDR1 SGHVS, CDR2 FQNEAQ. The CDR3 loop is CASSVGTGRDQPQHF. In DNA, the CDR3 is TGTGCCAGCAGCGTCGGGACAGGGAGGGACCAGCCCCAGCATTTT. Combining the CDR3 with reference TRBV7-8 and TRBJ1-5 gives the whole variable domain GAGVSQSPRYKVAKRGQDVALRCDPISGHVSLFWYQQALGQGPEFLTYFQNEAQLDKSGLPSDRFFAERPEGSVSTLKIQRTQQEDSAVYLCASSVGTGRDQPQHFGDGTRLSIL.

This clonotype was detected a few times. The V gene is TRBV18, the J gene TRBJ1-1; tentatively, D is TRBD1 (5 bases). The germline CDR1 and CDR2 sequences are KGHSH and LQKENI. The CDR3 extends over 15 amino acids. The germline V and J ends were trimmed by 1 base and 0 bases, with 9 bases remaining between them. The CDR3 region is CASSPRGPMNTEAFF. The CDR3 DNA follows: TGTGCCAGCTCACCACGGGGACCCATGAACACTGAAGCTTTCTTT. Variable domain in full (rest from reference TRBV18 and TRBJ1-1): NAGVMQNPRHLVRRRGQEARLRCSPMKGHSHVYWYRQLPEEGLKFMVYLQKENIIDESGMPKERFSAEFPKEGPSILRIQQVVRGDSAAYFCASSPRGPMNTEAFFGQGTRLTVV.